The rows below give T cell receptor beta chains drawn from one sample of a study of CD8 T cells in ankylosing spondylitis. A single record per CDR3 protein comes from TCRdb applying MiXCR to the 5' RACE reads. The repertoire holds approximately 220,000 distinct CDR3 sequences, with about 26% as singletons. Sequencing was carried out using blood, either unsorted or a sorted T cell fraction (not recorded which). The receptors originated from a male donor with ankylosing spondylitis or in good health (not recorded which). Each CDR3 is given with its conserved first and last residue. The order of the fields is J gene, clone size, V gene, D gene, CDR3 protein, CDR3 DNA. D genes are given only for firm matches. Size tells how often a clone was seen (once, few, many) or the class of an expanded clone, and some rows leave it out.

TRBJ2-1	few	TRBV9	.	CASSVLGSSYNEQFF	TGTGCCAGCAGCGTTCTCGGGAGCTCCTACAATGAGCAGTTCTTC
TRBJ1-2	many	TRBV9	.	CASSVQGGGNYGYTF	TGTGCCAGCAGCGTCCAGGGCGGAGGAAACTATGGCTACACCTTC
TRBJ1-6	.	TRBV7-2	.	CASSLDSPYNSPLHF	TGTGCCAGCAGCCTGGACAGTCCCTATAATTCACCCCTCCACTTT
TRBJ1-5	many	TRBV7-2	.	CASSSRSNQPQHF	TGTGCCAGCAGCTCCCGAAGCAATCAGCCCCAGCATTTT
TRBJ2-3	.	TRBV20-1	.	CSASFFSRGYTDTQYF	TGCAGTGCTAGTTTTTTCTCTCGGGGATACACAGATACGCAGTATTTT
TRBJ2-6	many	TRBV29-1	.	CSVVSGPRGANVLTF	TGCAGCGTTGTTTCAGGCCCAAGGGGGGCCAACGTCCTGACTTTC
TRBJ1-6	many	TRBV12-3/TRBV12-4	.	CASSFTEGATLHF	TGTGCCAGCAGTTTTACAGAGGGTGCTACCCTCCACTTT
TRBJ1-5	many	TRBV27	.	CASSSLDSLYSNQPQHF	TGTGCCAGCAGTTCCTTGGACAGCCTCTATAGCAATCAGCCCCAGCATTTT
TRBJ2-1	many	TRBV7-9	.	CASKLGNEQFF	TGTGCCAGCAAGTTGGGCAATGAGCAGTTCTTC
TRBJ2-7	.	TRBV7-9	TRBD1	CASSLGPGQYYEQYF	TGTGCCAGCAGTTTGGGCCCGGGACAGTACTACGAGCAGTACTTC
TRBJ2-4	many	TRBV20-1	.	CSARGPPGWRENIQYF	TGCAGTGCTAGAGGCCCTCCGGGTTGGCGGGAAAACATTCAGTACTTC
TRBJ2-7	.	TRBV20-1	.	CSASQGPDYEQYF	TGCAGTGCTAGCCAGGGGCCCGACTACGAGCAGTACTTC
TRBJ1-4	many	TRBV15	.	CATSRVVEGSEKLFF	TGTGCCACCAGCAGAGTAGTTGAGGGTTCGGAAAAACTGTTTTTT
TRBJ2-1	.	TRBV6-5	TRBD2	CASSYSTSGRESYNEQFF	TGTGCCAGCAGTTACTCGACTAGCGGGAGGGAATCCTACAATGAGCAGTTCTTC
TRBJ2-4	.	TRBV29-1	TRBD2	CSVGTSGSAGIQYF	TGCAGCGTAGGGACTAGCGGGAGCGCCGGCATTCAGTACTTC
TRBJ2-2	.	TRBV20-1	TRBD1	CSAIVGTANTGELFF	TGCAGTGCTATTGTCGGGACAGCTAACACCGGGGAGCTGTTTTTT
TRBJ1-4	many	TRBV7-8	TRBD1	CASSLGQGNEKLFF	TGTGCCAGCAGCTTAGGACAGGGAAATGAAAAACTGTTTTTT
TRBJ2-7	.	TRBV7-9	TRBD2	CASSFPRGVGGSYEQYF	TGTGCCAGCAGCTTCCCCCGGGGGGTCGGGGGCTCCTACGAGCAGTACTTC
TRBJ2-2	.	TRBV2	.	CASSESRTGELFF	TGTGCCAGCAGTGAATCACGAACCGGGGAGCTGTTTTTT
TRBJ1-1	few	TRBV4-2	.	CASSQGAGRTEAFF	TGTGCCAGCAGCCAAGGTGCGGGGAGGACTGAAGCTTTCTTT
TRBJ2-7	few	TRBV24-1	TRBD2	CATSTGTRGEQYF	TGTGCCACCAGTACCGGGACTAGGGGGGAGCAGTACTTC
TRBJ2-1	.	TRBV20-1	TRBD2	CSARKRSAGASYNEQFF	TGCAGTGCTAGGAAGAGATCAGCGGGAGCGTCCTACAATGAGCAGTTCTTC
TRBJ2-7	.	TRBV3-1	.	CASSWRDRAYEQYF	TGTGCCAGCAGCTGGAGGGACAGAGCCTACGAGCAGTACTTC
TRBJ1-2	.	TRBV20-1	TRBD1	CSARVGTAGYGYTF	TGCAGTGCTAGAGTTGGGACAGCAGGATATGGCTACACCTTC
TRBJ2-7	many	TRBV20-1	TRBD1	CSARQGDEQYF	TGCAGTGCTAGGCAGGGGGACGAGCAGTACTTC
TRBJ1-1	few	TRBV29-1	TRBD1	CSVARQGTEAFF	TGCAGCGTTGCCCGACAGGGGACTGAAGCTTTCTTT
TRBJ2-1	.	TRBV4-2	.	CASSLGGQETQFF	TGTGCCAGCAGCCTCGGCGGCCAAGAGACCCAGTTCTTC
TRBJ2-3	many	TRBV5-1	.	CASSSGGGRSTDTQYF	TGCGCCAGCAGCTCCGGGGGAGGCCGGAGCACAGATACGCAGTATTTT
TRBJ1-1	many	TRBV14	TRBD1	CASSADRVRAFF	TGTGCCAGCAGCGCGGACAGGGTAAGAGCTTTCTTT
TRBJ2-1	many	TRBV5-1	TRBD1	CASSPTGGNLREQFF	TGCGCCAGCAGCCCTACAGGGGGAAACTTACGAGAGCAGTTCTTC
TRBJ2-1	few	TRBV19	.	CASSPRGKGGDEQFF	TGTGCCAGTAGTCCGAGAGGGAAGGGCGGGGATGAGCAGTTCTTC
TRBJ1-2	many	TRBV29-1	.	CSVEDVGQTF	TGCAGCGTTGAAGATGTGGGACAAACCTTC
TRBJ1-5	many	TRBV4-1	.	CASSQSPSGSPTHKHF	TGCGCCAGCAGCCAATCCCCCTCGGGCAGTCCTACTCATAAGCATTTT
TRBJ1-4	.	TRBV29-1	.	CSVENGEKLFF	TGCAGCGTTGAGAATGGAGAAAAACTGTTTTTT
TRBJ2-3	many	TRBV7-2	.	CASSLASGVDTDTQYF	TGTGCCAGCAGCTTAGCATCAGGGGTAGACACAGATACGCAGTATTTT
TRBJ2-1	many	TRBV7-2	.	CASSLGADVYNEQFF	TGTGCCAGCAGCTTAGGAGCGGACGTATACAATGAGCAGTTCTTC
TRBJ1-1	many	TRBV10-3	.	CAIASMNTEAFF	TGTGCCATCGCGAGTATGAACACTGAAGCTTTCTTT
TRBJ2-7	many	TRBV13	TRBD2	CASSFSGDRTSGRFTSF	TGTGCCAGCAGCTTTAGCGGGGATAGGACTAGCGGGAGATTTACTTCCTTC
TRBJ1-5	medium-sized	TRBV12-3/TRBV12-4	TRBD1	CASSAGQGVNQPQHF	TGTGCCAGCAGTGCGGGACAGGGGGTCAATCAGCCCCAGCATTTT
TRBJ2-2	many	TRBV6-2/TRBV6-3	.	CASSQGLTGELFF	TGTGCCAGCAGCCAAGGACTAACCGGGGAGCTGTTTTTT
TRBJ2-3	.	TRBV29-1	.	CSVVVLTSTDTQYF	TGCAGCGTTGTGGTTCTTACTAGCACAGATACGCAGTATTTT
TRBJ2-3	many	TRBV5-1	TRBD2	CASSLPSGNTDTQYF	TGCGCCAGCAGCTTGCCTAGCGGGAACACAGATACGCAGTATTTT
TRBJ2-2	many	TRBV10-3	TRBD1	CAISEPPEWGLQGTGELFF	TGTGCCATCAGTGAGCCGCCTGAGTGGGGATTACAGGGGACCGGGGAGCTGTTTTTT
TRBJ2-3	many	TRBV12-5	TRBD2	CASGLGLAGGADTQYF	TGTGCTAGTGGTTTGGGACTAGCGGGAGGAGCAGATACGCAGTATTTT
TRBJ2-7	many	TRBV11-2	TRBD2	CASSSSRLATYEQYF	TGTGCCAGCAGCTCAAGCAGACTAGCGACTTACGAGCAGTACTTC
TRBJ2-5	few	TRBV6-5	TRBD2	CASSREGETQYF	TGTGCCAGCAGTCGGGAGGGAGAGACCCAGTACTTC
TRBJ2-1	.	TRBV29-1	TRBD2	CSVALTSGRAGNEQFF	TGCAGCGTTGCGCTGACTAGCGGGAGGGCCGGTAATGAGCAGTTCTTC
TRBJ1-4	few	TRBV5-5	TRBD1	CASSLKGQHNEKLFF	TGTGCCAGCAGCTTGAAGGGACAGCATAATGAAAAACTGTTTTTT